This section outlines one T cell receptor (beta chain) sequence together with its context. The junction differs from germline at one of its ends, possibly a read error. The data were taken from a study of metastatic and nonmetastatic thyroid tumors. The CDR3 totals 15 residues. Germline V lookup: CDR1 MNHEY, CDR2 SMNVEV (reference sequence). MiXCR was used by TCRdb to re-call the PCR reads. The table lists approximately 16,000 clones, roughly 33% of them singletons. All patients were treatment-naive before thyroid surgery. Sequencing was performed on tumor tissue. The TCR comes from a male donor with papillary thyroid cancer or a benign thyroid nodule (not recorded which). Some clones in this sample may be carry-over from other donors' samples. J is TRBJ2-2 and V is TRBV27, with 9 bases aligning to TRBD1. The CDR3 DNA is TGCACCAGCAGTTTAGGACAGGGGTACACCGGGGAGCTGTTTTTT. It encodes CTSSLGQGYTGELFF.